This section outlines one T cell receptor beta chain sequence together with its context. Its antigen is currently unknown. Per the germline V gene, CDR1 is SNHLY and CDR2 is FYNNEI. CDR3 length: 13 amino acids. With 10 bases clipped from V and 1 base from J, the junction kept 5 bases outside the gene matches. The source of the sample is a study of T cell responses to AZD1222 COVID-19 vaccine. Across the study: Analysis merged second doses at about 4 or about 12 weeks. Study observations and caveats: Reportedly, nearly half of unique spike TCRs recognized epitopes outside B.1.351/B.1.1.7 mutations.

Here immunoSEQ multiplex PCR was the method, and the copy in TCRdb shows in-frame clones only, minus some. Of some 120,000 clones detected, about nine tenths appear once; the ten largest clones hold 7.2%. This rearrangement joins TRBV2 to TRBJ1-1; 8 positions match TRBD1. The specimen comprised peripheral blood, sampled on day 0 of AZD1222 vaccination. This clonotype originated in an adult in good health. The DNA of the CDR3 is TGTGCCACCTTGGGACAGGAGAACACTGAAGCTTTCTTT. Its protein is CATLGQENTEAFF.